This T cell receptor (beta chain) was sequenced in a study of CD8+CD57+ T cells in acquired aplastic anemia. In the study overall: DNA recovered from sorted CD4+ and CD8+ cells had a mean of approximately 3 ug. As sequenced from healthy donors, CD4+ cells averaged about 11 million reads.

About this clonotype itself: Its antigen is not identified. A single base separates this from a much larger clone, so it may be a read error.

Both TCR beta VDJ combination and CDR3 sequence profiling were carried out. Genomic DNA was the template for this profiling. TCRdb re-derived calls from the reads in MiXCR, one entry per CDR3 protein. The profile shows 350,000 to 450,000 distinct CDR3 sequences, 65% to 75% of them singletons. Study-wide results and limits: Statistical testing detected no significant gap in CD8+ Simpson's diversity between patients and controls.

With 11 bases clipped from V and 10 bases from J, the junction kept 21 bases outside the gene matches. The CDR3 totals 16 residues. Germline assignment: CDR1 ENHRY and CDR2 SYGVKD. The chain uses TRBV10-3 and TRBJ2-2; 8 positions match TRBD1. This TCR was sampled from a human donor in good health, serving as a control. The sample comprised sorted CD4+, CD8+, or CD8+CD57+ T cells (not recorded which) from PBMCs. The CDR3 spells CAAAGGLLSTVKELFF. The CDR3 bases are TGTGCCGCCGCAGGGGGCTTACTTAGTACCGTTAAGGAGCTGTTTTTT.